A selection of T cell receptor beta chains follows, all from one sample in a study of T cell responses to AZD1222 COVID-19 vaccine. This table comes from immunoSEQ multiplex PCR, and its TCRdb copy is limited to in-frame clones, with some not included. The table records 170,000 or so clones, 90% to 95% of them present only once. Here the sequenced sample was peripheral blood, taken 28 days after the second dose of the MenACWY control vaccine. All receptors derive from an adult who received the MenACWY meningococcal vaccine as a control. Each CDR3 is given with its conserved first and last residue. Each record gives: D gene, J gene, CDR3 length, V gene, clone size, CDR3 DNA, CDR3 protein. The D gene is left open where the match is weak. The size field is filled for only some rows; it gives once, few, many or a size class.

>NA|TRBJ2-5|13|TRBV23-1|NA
TGCGCCGAGGGAGCAAGTATCGGAGAGACCCAGTACTTC
CAEGASIGETQYF
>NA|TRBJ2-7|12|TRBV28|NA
TGTGCCAGCAGTCCCGGACTCAACGAGCAGTACTTC
CASSPGLNEQYF
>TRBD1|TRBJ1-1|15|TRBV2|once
TGTGCCAGCAGAAACGACAGGGCAGGAGGCACTGAAGCTTTCTTT
CASRNDRAGGTEAFF
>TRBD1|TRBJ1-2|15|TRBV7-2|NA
TGTGCCAGCAGACCACCGGGACAGGGGATCCATGGCTACACCTTC
CASRPPGQGIHGYTF
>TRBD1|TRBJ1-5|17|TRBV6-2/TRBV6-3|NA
TGTGCCAGCAGTCCCGGGACAGGGCTATATAGCAATCAGCCCCAGCATTTT
CASSPGTGLYSNQPQHF
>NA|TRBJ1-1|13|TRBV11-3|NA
TGTGCCAGCAGCTTAGGACACAACACTGAAGCTTTCTTT
CASSLGHNTEAFF
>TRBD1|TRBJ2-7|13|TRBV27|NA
TGTGCCAGCAGCCGGGACAGGGCCTACGAGCAGTACTTC
CASSRDRAYEQYF
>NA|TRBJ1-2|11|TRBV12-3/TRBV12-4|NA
TGTGCCAGCAGTCTCAGATCCGGGCCAACCTTC
CASSLRSGPTF
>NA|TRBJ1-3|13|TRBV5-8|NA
TGTGCCAGCAGCTTCGGCCAGGGAAACACCATATATTTT
CASSFGQGNTIYF
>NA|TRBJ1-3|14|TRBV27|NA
TGTGCCAGCAGTCCCGGCAACTCTGGAAACACCATATATTTT
CASSPGNSGNTIYF
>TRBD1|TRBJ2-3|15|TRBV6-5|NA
TGTGCCAGCAGAACCAGGGGGCGCCCCGCAGATACGCAGTATTTT
CASRTRGRPADTQYF
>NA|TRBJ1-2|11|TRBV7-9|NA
TGTGCCAGCACCACGAACTATGGCTACACCTTC
CASTTNYGYTF